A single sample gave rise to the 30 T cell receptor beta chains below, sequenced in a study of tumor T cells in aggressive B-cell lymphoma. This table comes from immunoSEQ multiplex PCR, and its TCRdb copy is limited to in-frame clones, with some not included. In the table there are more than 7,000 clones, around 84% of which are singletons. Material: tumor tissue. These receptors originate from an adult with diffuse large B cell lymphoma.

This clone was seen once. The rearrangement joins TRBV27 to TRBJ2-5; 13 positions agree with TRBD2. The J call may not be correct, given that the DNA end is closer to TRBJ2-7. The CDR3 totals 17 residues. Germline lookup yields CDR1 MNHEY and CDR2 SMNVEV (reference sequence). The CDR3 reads CASSPDPGLAGFYEQYF. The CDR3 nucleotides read TGTGCCAGCAGTCCCGATCCGGGACTAGCGGGGTTCTACGAGCAGTACTTC.

The CDR3 coding sequence is TGTGCCAGCACCGGACTAGCGGGGGTCACCTACGAGCAGTACTTC. Residues: CASTGLAGVTYEQYF. The chain joins TRBV5-8 to TRBJ2-7; 13 bases agree with TRBD2. V trimming: 6 bases; J trimming: 2 bases; junction bases outside the gene matches: 5. Germline CDR1 is SGHTS and CDR2 is YDEGEE. The CDR3 totals 15 residues.

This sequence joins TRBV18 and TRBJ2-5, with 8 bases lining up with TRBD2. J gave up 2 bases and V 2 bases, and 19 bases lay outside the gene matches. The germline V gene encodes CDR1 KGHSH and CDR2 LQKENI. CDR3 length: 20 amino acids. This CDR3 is CASSPSMSGGPPDQQETQYF. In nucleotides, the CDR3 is TGTGCCAGCTCACCATCTATGTCGGGGGGGCCCCCAGATCAACAAGAGACCCAGTACTTC.

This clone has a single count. CDR3 nucleotides: TGCAGCGTGGGGACTCTAGCGGGGGGCTTTAGGGTGCAGTTCTTC. It is translated as CSVGTLAGGFRVQFF. V and J are TRBV29-1 and TRBJ2-1, with 11 bases matching TRBD2. Germline V gene lookup returns CDR1 SQVTM and CDR2 ANQGSEA. This CDR3 has 15 residues. The V and J ends lost 6 bases and 12 bases, in that order; junction bases with no gene match: 16.

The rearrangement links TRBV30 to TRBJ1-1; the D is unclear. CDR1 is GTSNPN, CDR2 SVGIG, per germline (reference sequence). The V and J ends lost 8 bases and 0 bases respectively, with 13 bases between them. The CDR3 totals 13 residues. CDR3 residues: CAQISQMNTEAFF. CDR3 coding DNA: TGTGCCCAGATCTCCCAAATGAACACTGAAGCTTTCTTT.

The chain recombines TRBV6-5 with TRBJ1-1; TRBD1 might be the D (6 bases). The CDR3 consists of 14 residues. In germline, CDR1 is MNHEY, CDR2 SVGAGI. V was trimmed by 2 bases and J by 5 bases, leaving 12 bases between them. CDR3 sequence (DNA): TGTGCCAGCAGTTACCGGGGGGCGATTACTGAAGCTTTCTTT. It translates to CASSYRGAITEAFF.

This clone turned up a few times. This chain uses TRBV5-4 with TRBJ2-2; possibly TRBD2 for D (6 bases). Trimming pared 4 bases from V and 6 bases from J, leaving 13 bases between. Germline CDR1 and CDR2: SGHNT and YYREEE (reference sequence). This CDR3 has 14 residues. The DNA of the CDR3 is TGTGCCAGCAGCCCTGGGGGGATGGCCGGGGAGCTGTTTTTT. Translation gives CASSPGGMAGELFF.

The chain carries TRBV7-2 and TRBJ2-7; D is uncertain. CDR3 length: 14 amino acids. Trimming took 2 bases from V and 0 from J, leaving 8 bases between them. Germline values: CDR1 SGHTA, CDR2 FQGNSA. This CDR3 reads CASSLMQDSYEQYF. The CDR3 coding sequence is TGTGCCAGCAGCTTAATGCAGGACTCCTACGAGCAGTACTTC.

The CDR3 spells CASRKADSPSQPQHF. For the CDR3, the DNA is TGTGCCAGCAGGAAGGCGGACAGCCCCAGTCAGCCCCAGCATTTT. This chain links TRBV2 with TRBJ1-5; D is possibly TRBD1 (6 bases). Per the germline V gene, CDR1 is SNHLY and CDR2 is FYNNEI. The CDR3 totals 15 residues. V was clipped by 6 bases and J by 6 bases, with 18 bases between them.

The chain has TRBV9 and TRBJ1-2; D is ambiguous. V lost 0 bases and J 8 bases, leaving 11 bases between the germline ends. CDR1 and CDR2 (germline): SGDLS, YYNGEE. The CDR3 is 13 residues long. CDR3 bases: TGTGCCAGCAGCGTAGGGGGAGTGGGGGGCTACACCTTC. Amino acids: CASSVGGVGGYTF.

The CDR3 is CASIQDGRSPLHF. The CDR3 DNA is TGTGCCAGCATACAAGACGGGAGATCACCCCTCCACTTT. This chain links TRBV7-9 with TRBJ1-6; D remains unclear. The CDR3 covers 13 residues. CDR1 is SEHNR, CDR2 FQNEAQ, per germline (reference sequence). V lost 7 bases, J lost 10 bases, and 14 bases lay in between.

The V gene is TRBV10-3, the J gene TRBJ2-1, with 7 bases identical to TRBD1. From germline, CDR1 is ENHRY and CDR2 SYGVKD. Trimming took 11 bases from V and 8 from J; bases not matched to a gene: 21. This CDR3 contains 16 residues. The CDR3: CAATLGAKQGSDEQFF. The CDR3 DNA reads TGTGCCGCGACCCTTGGGGCTAAACAGGGGTCCGATGAGCAGTTCTTC.

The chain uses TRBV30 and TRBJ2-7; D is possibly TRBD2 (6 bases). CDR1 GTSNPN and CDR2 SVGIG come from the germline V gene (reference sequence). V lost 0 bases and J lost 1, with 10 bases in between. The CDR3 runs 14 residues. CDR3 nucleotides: TGTGCCTGGAGTGTACGCGGGATTTCCTACGAGCAGTACTTC. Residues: CAWSVRGISYEQYF.

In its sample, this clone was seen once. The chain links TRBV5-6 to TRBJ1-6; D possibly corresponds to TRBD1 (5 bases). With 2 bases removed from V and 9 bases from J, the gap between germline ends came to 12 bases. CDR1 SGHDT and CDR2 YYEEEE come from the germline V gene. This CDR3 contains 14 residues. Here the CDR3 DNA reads TGTGCCAGCAGCTTCGGACATGTCAGTTCACCCCTCCACTTT. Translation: CASSFGHVSSPLHF.

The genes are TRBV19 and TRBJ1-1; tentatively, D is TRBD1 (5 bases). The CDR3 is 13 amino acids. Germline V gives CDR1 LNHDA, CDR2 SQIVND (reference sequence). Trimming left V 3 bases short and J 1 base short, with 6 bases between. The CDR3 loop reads CASSIGQNTEAFF. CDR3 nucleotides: TGTGCCAGTAGTATTGGACAGAACACTGAAGCTTTCTTT.

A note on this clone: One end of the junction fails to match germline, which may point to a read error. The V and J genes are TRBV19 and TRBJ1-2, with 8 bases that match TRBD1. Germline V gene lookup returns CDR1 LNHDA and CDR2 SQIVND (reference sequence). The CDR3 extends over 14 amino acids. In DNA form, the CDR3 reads TGTGCCAGTAGACCGACAGGGGCCTTCTATGGTTACACCTTC. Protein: CASRPTGAFYGYTF.

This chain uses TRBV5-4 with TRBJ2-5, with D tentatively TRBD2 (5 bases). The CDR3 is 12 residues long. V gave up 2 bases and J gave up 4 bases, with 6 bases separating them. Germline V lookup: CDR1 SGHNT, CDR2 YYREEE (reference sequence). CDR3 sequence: CASSFGVETQYF. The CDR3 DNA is TGTGCCAGCAGCTTCGGGGTAGAGACCCAGTACTTC.

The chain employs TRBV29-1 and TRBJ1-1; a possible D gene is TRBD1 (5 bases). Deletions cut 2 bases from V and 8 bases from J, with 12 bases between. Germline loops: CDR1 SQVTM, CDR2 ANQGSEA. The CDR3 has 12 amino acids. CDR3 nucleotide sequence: TGCAGCGTTGAATTTGGGGCTTGGGAAGCTTTCTTT. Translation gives CSVEFGAWEAFF.

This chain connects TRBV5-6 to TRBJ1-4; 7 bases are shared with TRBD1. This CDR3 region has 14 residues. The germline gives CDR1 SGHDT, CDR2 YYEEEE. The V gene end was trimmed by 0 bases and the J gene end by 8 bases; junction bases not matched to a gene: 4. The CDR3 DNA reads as TGTGCCAGCAGCTTGGGGCAGGGGGAGGAAAAACTGTTTTTT. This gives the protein CASSLGQGEEKLFF. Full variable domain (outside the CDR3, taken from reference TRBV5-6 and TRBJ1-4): DAGVTQSPTHLIKTRGQQVTLRCSPKSGHDTVSWYQQALGQGPQFIFQYYEEEERQRGNFPDRFSGHQFPNYSSELNVNALLLGDSALYLCASSLGQGEEKLFFGSGTQLSVL.

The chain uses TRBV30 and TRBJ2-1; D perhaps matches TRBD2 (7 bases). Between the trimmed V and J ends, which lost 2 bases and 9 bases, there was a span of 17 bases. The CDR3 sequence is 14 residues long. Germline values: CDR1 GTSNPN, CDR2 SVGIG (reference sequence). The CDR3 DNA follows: TGTGCCTGGAGTCGAGGGGGGGCGGCCGGTGAGCAGTTCTTC. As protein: CAWSRGGAAGEQFF.

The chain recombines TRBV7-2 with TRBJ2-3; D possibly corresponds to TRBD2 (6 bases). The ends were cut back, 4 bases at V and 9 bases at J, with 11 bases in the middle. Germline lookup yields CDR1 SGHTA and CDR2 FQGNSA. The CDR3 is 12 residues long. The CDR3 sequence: CASSSGLRTQYF. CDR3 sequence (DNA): TGTGCCAGCAGCTCCGGACTACGGACGCAGTATTTT.

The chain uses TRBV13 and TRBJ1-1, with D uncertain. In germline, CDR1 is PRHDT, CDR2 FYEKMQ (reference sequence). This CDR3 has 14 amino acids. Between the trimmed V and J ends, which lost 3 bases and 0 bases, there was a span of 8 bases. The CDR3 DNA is TGTGCCAGCAGCTTCAGTCTCATGAACACTGAAGCTTTCTTT. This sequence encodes CASSFSLMNTEAFF.

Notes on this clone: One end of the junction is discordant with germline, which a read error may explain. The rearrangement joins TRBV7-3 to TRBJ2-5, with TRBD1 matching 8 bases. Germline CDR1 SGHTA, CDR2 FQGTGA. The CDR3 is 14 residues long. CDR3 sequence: CASSLTGGQETQYF. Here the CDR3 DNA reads TGTGCCAGCAGCCTAACAGGGGGCCAAGAGACCCAGTACTTC.

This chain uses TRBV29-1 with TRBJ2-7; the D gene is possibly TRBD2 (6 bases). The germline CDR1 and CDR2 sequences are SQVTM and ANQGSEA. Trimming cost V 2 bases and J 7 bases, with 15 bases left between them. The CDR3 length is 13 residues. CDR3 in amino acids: CSVEREAGSEQYF. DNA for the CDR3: TGCAGCGTTGAAAGGGAGGCAGGGAGTGAGCAGTACTTC.

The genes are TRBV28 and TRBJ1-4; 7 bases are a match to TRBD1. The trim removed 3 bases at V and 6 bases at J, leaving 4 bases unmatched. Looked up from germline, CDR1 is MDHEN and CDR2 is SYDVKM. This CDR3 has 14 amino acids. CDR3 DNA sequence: TGTGCCAGCAGTTTTGAACAGGGGTATGAAAAACTGTTTTTT. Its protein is CASSFEQGYEKLFF.

The CDR3 spells CATSQGAQETQYF. The CDR3 DNA sequence: TGTGCCACATCACAGGGGGCGCAAGAGACCCAGTACTTC. V usage is TRBV19 and J usage is TRBJ2-5; 9 bases are shared with TRBD1. Germline loops: CDR1 LNHDA, CDR2 SQIVND (reference sequence). The CDR3 is 13 amino acids. V was clipped by 10 bases and J by 2 bases; unmatched bases: 5.

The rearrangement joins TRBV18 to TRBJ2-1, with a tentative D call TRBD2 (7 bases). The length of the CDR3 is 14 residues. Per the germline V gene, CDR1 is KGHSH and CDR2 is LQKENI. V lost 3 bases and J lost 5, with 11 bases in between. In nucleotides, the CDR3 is TGTGCCAGCTCACCCAGGGGAGGGGACAATGAGCAGTTCTTC. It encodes CASSPRGGDNEQFF.

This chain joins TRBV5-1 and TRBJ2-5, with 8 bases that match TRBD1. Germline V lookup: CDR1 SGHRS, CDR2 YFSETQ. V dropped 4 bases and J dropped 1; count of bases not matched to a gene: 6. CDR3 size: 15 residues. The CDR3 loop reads CASSLNQGAQETQYF. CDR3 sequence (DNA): TGCGCCAGCAGCCTGAACCAGGGGGCCCAAGAGACCCAGTACTTC.

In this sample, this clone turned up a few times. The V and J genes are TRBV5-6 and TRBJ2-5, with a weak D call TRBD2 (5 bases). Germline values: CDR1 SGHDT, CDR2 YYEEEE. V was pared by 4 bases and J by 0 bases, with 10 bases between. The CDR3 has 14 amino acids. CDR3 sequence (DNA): TGTGCCAGCAGCCCCGGAGGATACCAAGAGACCCAGTACTTC. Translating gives CASSPGGYQETQYF.

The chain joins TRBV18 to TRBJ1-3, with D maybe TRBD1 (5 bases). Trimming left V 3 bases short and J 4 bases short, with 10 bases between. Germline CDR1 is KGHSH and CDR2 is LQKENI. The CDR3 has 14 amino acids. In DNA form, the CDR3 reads TGTGCCAGCTCACCCAGGGACTCGGGAAACACCATATATTTT. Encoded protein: CASSPRDSGNTIYF.